This T cell receptor beta chain was recovered during a study of OX40 agonist ivuxolimab in advanced cancers. Study-level findings and limits: Low clonal expansion, among the lowest seen, marked partial responders at 0.1-3.0 mg/kg. In general, CD8+ T cells held more expanded clones than CD4+ did, on average.

V shed 5 bases and J shed 1 base, with 14 bases lying between them. Per germline, CDR1 SGHAT and CDR2 FQDESV (reference sequence). CDR3 size: 15 residues. Any history of autoimmune disease or systemic immunosuppression disqualified patients. This clone occurred a few times. Its specificity is not known. Measured with immunoSEQ multiplex PCR; TCRdb has only the in-frame clones, and not every one. The sample includes fewer than 100,000 clones, around nine tenths of them seen just once. Here the sequenced sample was CD4+ or CD8+ T cells sorted from blood, taken in a trial of the OX40 agonist ivuxolimab. This TCR was recovered from an adult with an advanced solid tumor such as melanoma, head and neck, liver or kidney cancer. The chain uses TRBV11-1 and TRBJ1-1; no clear D gene. DNA for the CDR3: TGTGCCAGCAGCCCCCACGGACGTGCGAACACTGAAGCTTTCTTT. It translates to CASSPHGRANTEAFF.